Below, 17 T cell receptor beta chains from the same sample are listed, as sequenced in a study of blood T cells in healthy people across ages. PCR was performed a second time for roughly 7 to 11 cycles using a sample-barcoded 5' primer and a J-beta primer mix. A single record per CDR3 protein comes from TCRdb applying MiXCR to the 5' RACE reads. The data hold roughly 650,000 distinct CDR3 sequences, with around 32% observed a single time. Sample: blood. These receptors were collected from a woman older than 75 in good health.

On this clonotype: One end of the junction does not line up with germline, which may come from a read error. This chain connects TRBV5-1 to TRBJ1-1; TRBD1 might be the D (5 bases). The germline V gene encodes CDR1 SGHRS and CDR2 YFSETQ. The CDR3 is made up of 16 amino acids. The CDR3 sequence: CASSFKSGGGNTGAFF. The CDR3 DNA sequence: TGCGCCAGCAGCTTTAAATCGGGGGGAGGGAACACTGGAGCTTTCTTT. The full variable domain, in which reference TRBV5-1 and TRBJ1-1 provide the parts outside the CDR3, is KAGVTQTPRYLIKTRGQQVTLSCSPISGHRSVSWYQQTPGQGLQFLFEYFSETQRNKGNFPGRFSGRQFSNSRSEMNVSTLELGDSALYLCASSFKSGGGNTGAFFGQGTRLTVV.

This clonotype was counted at least ten times. V is TRBV7-2 and J is TRBJ2-7; D assignment may be TRBD1 or TRBD2 (5 bases each). Germline lookup yields CDR1 SGHTA and CDR2 FQGNSA. This CDR3 comprises 14 residues. Trimming left V 0 bases short and J 6 bases short, with 12 bases between. This CDR3 is CASSLAFGTVEQYF. CDR3 DNA: TGTGCCAGCAGCTTAGCGTTCGGGACCGTCGAGCAGTACTTC.

In its sample, this clonotype was seen a few times. The CDR3 spells CASSQVGANNEQFF. CDR3 coding DNA: TGTGCCAGCAGCCAGGTGGGGGCAAACAATGAGCAGTTCTTC. The genes are TRBV3-1 and TRBJ2-1; a weak D match, TRBD1 (6 bases). Germline values: CDR1 LGHDT, CDR2 YNNKEL (reference sequence). The V end was cut by 3 bases, the J end by 5 bases, with 11 bases between. The CDR3 loop spans 14 amino acids.

The chain carries TRBV2 and TRBJ2-7; 7 bases map to TRBD1. Germline values: CDR1 SNHLY, CDR2 FYNNEI. CDR3 length: 15 residues. Trimming removed 2 bases from V and 1 base from J; junction bases left unmatched: 5. The chain's CDR3 is CASSEQGDRSYEQYF. The CDR3 bases are TGTGCCAGCAGTGAACAGGGGGACAGATCCTACGAGCAGTACTTC.

This clonotype appeared a single time. A much larger clone is a single base away; this may be a read error. V and J are TRBV4-2 and TRBJ2-7; tentatively, D is TRBD1 or TRBD2 (6 bases each). Germline assignment: CDR1 LGHNA and CDR2 YNFKEQ. V dropped 2 bases and J dropped 12 bases, with 17 bases sitting between them. The CDR3 has 13 amino acids. DNA for the CDR3: TGTGCCAGCAGCCAACCGGGGGCGCAGACCCGGTACTTC. It specifies CASSQPGAQTRYF.

In the case of this clonotype: A much larger clonotype is one base distant, so this may be a read error. The chain carries TRBV4-1 and TRBJ2-3; D might be TRBD2 (5 bases). CDR3 length: 16 amino acids. Germline-derived CDR1 and CDR2 are MGHRA and YSYEKL. The CDR3 DNA is TGCGCCGGCAGCCAAGATCCGGGATTGAGCACAGATACGCAGTATTTT. It codes for CAGSQDPGLSTDTQYF.

This clonotype was observed at least ten times. The chain couples TRBV10-3 to TRBJ2-1; 10 bases map to TRBD2. V was clipped by 8 bases and J by 6 bases; unmatched bases: 10. Germline-derived CDR1 and CDR2 are ENHRY and SYGVKD. The CDR3 length is 15 residues. CDR3 DNA: TGTGCCATCTCTAAACTAGCGGGGCCGGGCAATGAGCAGTTCTTC. Protein: CAISKLAGPGNEQFF.

This clonotype was seen at least ten times. The chain couples TRBV6-5 to TRBJ1-2; perhaps TRBD1 as D (6 bases). Trimming pared 6 bases from V and 3 bases from J, leaving 14 bases between. The CDR3 covers 14 residues. Per germline, CDR1 MNHEY and CDR2 SVGAGI. The CDR3, as DNA: TGTGCCAGCAGCCCCGGGGGGGGGCACTATGGCTACACCTTC. Translating it yields CASSPGGGHYGYTF.

The rearrangement links TRBV7-9 to TRBJ2-3; 14 nucleotides align to TRBD2. The CDR3 consists of 17 residues. With V trimmed by 0 bases and J by 5 bases, 4 bases remained unmatched. From germline, CDR1 is SEHNR and CDR2 FQNEAQ (reference sequence). The DNA for the CDR3 is TGTGCCAGCAGCTTAGCCGGGACTAGCGGGAGTGGAGATACGCAGTATTTT. This codes for CASSLAGTSGSGDTQYF. Together with reference TRBV7-9 and TRBJ2-3, the CDR3 gives the full variable domain: DTGVSQNPRHKITKRGQNVTFRCDPISEHNRLYWYRQTLGQGPEFLTYFQNEAQLEKSRLLSDRFSAERPKGSFSTLEIQRTEQGDSAMYLCASSLAGTSGSGDTQYFGPGTRLTVL.

This clonotype has ten or more counts. This chain connects TRBV4-3 to TRBJ2-7; D gene unclear. The V gene's germline CDR1 is LGHNA and CDR2 YSLEER. The CDR3 is made up of 14 amino acids. Trimming took 1 base from V and 2 from J, leaving 9 bases between them. In nucleotides, the CDR3 is TGCGCCAGCAGCCAAGGGCCAGAAACCTACGAGCAGTACTTC. Protein: CASSQGPETYEQYF.

This clonotype has ten or more counts. The V and J genes are TRBV6-2 or TRBV6-3 and TRBJ2-3; possible D gene TRBD2, 5 bases. V lost 6 bases to trimming and J lost 6 bases, with 7 bases between them. This CDR3 region has 11 residues. Germline CDR1 and CDR2: MNHEY and SVGEGT. CDR3 coding DNA: TGTGCCAGCAGACTAGGGGATACGCAGTATTTT. This gives the protein CASRLGDTQYF.

This clonotype came up many times. The CDR3 protein is CASQLDRVKDTQYF. For the CDR3, the DNA is TGTGCCAGTCAACTGGACAGGGTGAAAGATACGCAGTATTTT. This rearrangement joins TRBV6-1 to TRBJ2-3; 8 bases line up with TRBD1. The germline gives CDR1 MNHNS, CDR2 SASEGT. With 9 bases clipped from V and 5 bases from J, the junction kept 10 bases outside the gene matches. The CDR3 is 14 amino acids.

At least ten counts were recorded for this clonotype. The gene calls are TRBV12-3 or TRBV12-4 and TRBJ2-4; tentatively, D is TRBD1 (6 bases). The V gene lost 7 bases and the J gene lost 9 bases, with 16 bases spanning the gap. The CDR3 runs 13 residues. The CDR3 DNA is TGTGCCAGCACCGAGGGGGAAGGGGCCATTCAGTACTTC. Its protein product is CASTEGEGAIQYF.

The chain links TRBV4-2 to TRBJ2-5; 11 nucleotides line up with TRBD2. Judging by the DNA end, TRBJ2-7 fits better; the J call may be wrong. There are 16 residues in the CDR3. CDR1 and CDR2 from the germline V gene are LGHNA and YNFKEQ. The CDR3 is CASSQYTSGRSYEQYF. For the CDR3, the DNA is TGTGCCAGCAGCCAATACACTAGCGGGAGATCCTACGAGCAGTACTTC.

The chain has TRBV20-1 and TRBJ1-3; D gene ambiguous. Trimming stripped 2 bases from V and 3 bases from J, with 5 bases between. The CDR3 is made up of 12 amino acids. CDR1 DFQATT and CDR2 SNEGSKA come from the germline V gene (reference sequence). The DNA for the CDR3 is TGCAGTGCTAGAAAGGGTGGAAACACCATATATTTT. Its protein is CSARKGGNTIYF.

The V and J genes are TRBV7-6 and TRBJ2-7; tentative D call: TRBD2 (6 bases). The CDR3 is made up of 15 amino acids. CDR1 and CDR2 (germline): SGHVS, FNYEAQ. V lost 1 base to trimming and J lost 3 bases, with 13 bases between them. DNA for the CDR3: TGTGCCAGCAGCTTAGTAGTTAGCGGCGGCTACGAGCAGTACTTC. Its translation is CASSLVVSGGYEQYF.

V is TRBV27 and J is TRBJ2-1; TRBD2 aligns across 8 bases. CDR1 and CDR2 (germline): MNHEY, SMNVEV (reference sequence). J was trimmed by 8 bases and V by 5 bases; bases with no gene match: 8. The CDR3 is 14 amino acids. The CDR3 is CASSLREGPDEQFF. The CDR3 DNA follows: TGTGCCAGCAGTCTACGGGAGGGCCCAGATGAGCAGTTCTTC.